This TCR beta chain was identified during a study of CD8 T cells in ankylosing spondylitis. Study-wide findings and caveats: Previous work reported some of these motif variants in the synovial fluid and blood of reactive arthritis. As reported, disease-linked clones showed significant enrichment in matched ankylosing spondylitis synovial fluid. Clones linked to the disease showed a CD8+ phenotype. They occurred at relatively low frequencies in peripheral blood. Ankylosing spondylitis blood appeared to be characterized by a TCR beta motif of roughly eight highly homologous variants.

There are a few counts of this clonotype. Its antigen is still unknown. The CDR3 is 14 residues long. CDR1 and CDR2 from the germline V gene are ENHRY and SYGVKD. V lost 2 bases, J lost 4 bases, and 8 bases lay in between. TCRdb itself ran the 5' RACE reads through MiXCR, one entry per CDR3 protein. The sample records around 320,000 distinct CDR3 sequences, less than 25% being singletons. Sequencing was done on a sample of blood, either unsorted or a sorted T cell fraction (not recorded which). This sequence was found in a female donor with ankylosing spondylitis or in good health (not recorded which). The V call is TRBV10-3, the J call TRBJ1-4; no definite D call. CDR3 nucleotide sequence: TGTGCCATCAGTGAGACGGGTCATAATGAAAAACTGTTTTTT. Translated, it gives CAISETGHNEKLFF.